The 18 T cell receptor beta chains below come from one sample, sequenced in a study of CD8+ T cells in alopecia areata. The authors extracted RNA and reverse transcribed it into cDNA as the sequencing template. Profiling relied on immunoSEQ multiplex PCR, and the TCRdb table lists in-frame clones only, not all of them. The sample contains fewer than 350,000 clones, about 62% of which appear only once. Treatment indicated: oral pan-JAK inhibitor, 5-10 mg twice daily. The material was CD4+ T cells sorted from blood, obtained at week 24, from a patient treated with tofacitinib. Every receptor here comes from a human donor with alopecia areata.

This clone has only a few counts. This sample includes further DNA sequences coding for the same CDR3. The rearrangement links TRBV7-2 to TRBJ2-6; D gene ambiguous. Trimming took 1 base from V and 0 from J, leaving 7 bases between them. The CDR3 runs to 16 residues. Germline V gene data show CDR1 as SGHTA and CDR2 as FQGNSA. The CDR3 loop reads CASSLEGSSGANVLTF. The CDR3 DNA follows: TGTGCCAGCAGCTTAGAGGGCAGCTCTGGGGCCAACGTCCTGACTTTC.

This clone was recorded a few times. The chain is built from TRBV18 and TRBJ2-7, with D possibly matching TRBD2 (5 bases). There are 13 residues in the CDR3. With 5 bases removed from V and 0 bases from J, the gap between germline ends came to 8 bases. Germline-derived CDR1 and CDR2 are KGHSH and LQKENI. The CDR3 DNA reads TGTGCCAGCTCATCGGGATCCTCCTACGAGCAGTACTTC. This encodes CASSSGSSYEQYF.

The rearrangement joins TRBV5-1 to TRBJ2-4, with D possibly being TRBD2 (5 bases). This CDR3 spans 16 amino acids. Germline loops: CDR1 SGHRS, CDR2 YFSETQ. V lost 4 bases to trimming and J lost 6 bases, with 20 bases between them. The DNA for the CDR3 is TGCGCCAGCAGCCCGATTGGGAGCGCTAGGAGAAACATTCAGTACTTC. Translating gives CASSPIGSARRNIQYF.

The V and J genes are TRBV7-9 and TRBJ2-1; no reliable D call. V was trimmed by 0 bases and J by 4 bases, leaving 7 bases between them. This CDR3 is 14 amino acids long. Germline V gene lookup returns CDR1 SEHNR and CDR2 FQNEAQ (reference sequence). The CDR3 DNA follows: TGTGCCAGCAGCTTAGCCTTAGGGTACAATGAGCAGTTCTTC. Residues: CASSLALGYNEQFF. The full variable domain, rest sourced from reference TRBV7-9 and TRBJ2-1, is DTGVSQNPRHKITKRGQNVTFRCDPISEHNRLYWYRQTLGQGPEFLTYFQNEAQLEKSRLLSDRFSAERPKGSFSTLEIQRTEQGDSAMYLCASSLALGYNEQFFGPGTRLTVL.

The CDR3, as DNA: TGTGCCAGCAGCGTAGCGGGGGGAACTGGGGCCAACGTCCTGACTTTC. This codes for CASSVAGGTGANVLTF. The chain is built from TRBV9 and TRBJ2-6, with 7 positions matching TRBD2. Germline CDR1 and CDR2: SGDLS and YYNGEE. The CDR3 loop spans 16 amino acids. V was clipped by 0 bases and J by 2 bases; unmatched bases: 2.

The chain combines TRBV30 with TRBJ2-3; TRBD2 might be the D (7 bases). Trimming pared 1 base from V and 0 bases from J, leaving 14 bases between. The CDR3 is 16 residues long. Germline V gene lookup returns CDR1 GTSNPN and CDR2 SVGIG (reference sequence). DNA of the CDR3: TGTGCCTGGAGTGGGGGGGGCCGGGTGAGCACAGATACGCAGTATTTT. It specifies CAWSGGGRVSTDTQYF.

This clone was seen repeatedly, ten times or more. The CDR3 region has the DNA TGTGCCAGCAGCCAATATCAGACAGGGATGAACACTGAAGCTTTCTTT. It encodes CASSQYQTGMNTEAFF. This rearrangement joins TRBV4-2 to TRBJ1-1, with 7 bases aligning to TRBD1. The CDR3 covers 16 residues. The J segment lost 0 bases and the V segment lost 2 bases, leaving 6 bases of the junction unmatched. Germline lookup yields CDR1 LGHNA and CDR2 YNFKEQ.

The chain is built from TRBV7-9 and TRBJ1-1, with 8 bases that match TRBD1. CDR1 SEHNR and CDR2 FQNEAQ come from the germline V gene (reference sequence). Trimming took 6 bases from V and 3 from J; bases not matched to a gene: 9. There are 15 residues in the CDR3. CDR3 DNA sequence: TGTGCCAGCAGGGACCGGACAGGGTCGGACACTGAAGCTTTCTTT. This codes for CASRDRTGSDTEAFF.

The V and J genes are TRBV6-5 and TRBJ2-3; possible D gene TRBD2, 7 bases. Per the germline V gene, CDR1 is MNHEY and CDR2 is SVGAGI. Trimming stripped 0 bases from V and 4 bases from J, with 14 bases between. This CDR3 comprises 16 residues. CDR3 bases: TGTGCCAGCAGTTACTCGAAAGGGGGACTACCAGATACGCAGTATTTT. Protein: CASSYSKGGLPDTQYF.

This clone is a singleton in its sample. Mismatch with germline at one junction end may stem from a read error. This chain connects TRBV29-1 to TRBJ2-5, with 8 bases matching TRBD1. Germline V lookup: CDR1 SQVTM, CDR2 ANQGSEA. This CDR3 has 13 residues. The CDR3 coding sequence is TGCAGCGTCACCGGACAGGGAGGAGAGGCCCAGTACTTC. Protein product: CSVTGQGGEAQYF. Together with reference TRBV29-1 and TRBJ2-5, the CDR3 gives the full variable domain: SAVISQKPSRDICQRGTSLTIQCQVDSQVTMMFWYRQQPGQSLTLIATANQGSEATYESGFVIDKFPISRPNLTFSTLTVSNMSPEDSSIYLCSVTGQGGEAQYFGPGTRLLVL.

This clone was seen only a few times. The gene calls are TRBV30 and TRBJ2-7; D might be TRBD1 (5 bases). CDR1 is GTSNPN and CDR2 is SVGIG in the germline V gene (reference sequence). The CDR3 has 17 amino acids. V was trimmed by 0 bases and J by 4 bases, leaving 22 bases between them. CDR3 residues: CAWSVSGAPYPGYEQYF. CDR3 bases: TGTGCCTGGAGTGTATCTGGGGCCCCATATCCAGGTTACGAGCAGTACTTC.

The table lists this clone with a few counts. The chain carries TRBV29-1 and TRBJ1-1, with TRBD1 matching over 8 bases. J lost 5 bases, V lost 2 bases, and 7 bases had no gene match. Germline V CDR1 and CDR2: SQVTM, ANQGSEA. This CDR3 has 14 amino acids. The CDR3 sequence: CSVEKTGDGTEAFF. The CDR3 DNA reads as TGCAGCGTTGAAAAGACAGGGGATGGTACTGAAGCTTTCTTT. The entire variable domain, with the rest obtained from reference TRBV29-1 and TRBJ1-1, is as follows: SAVISQKPSRDICQRGTSLTIQCQVDSQVTMMFWYRQQPGQSLTLIATANQGSEATYESGFVIDKFPISRPNLTFSTLTVSNMSPEDSSIYLCSVEKTGDGTEAFFGQGTRLTVV.

CDR3 sequence (DNA): TGTGCCAGTAAGCACAGTGGCTACACCTTC. This codes for CASKHSGYTF. The chain uses TRBV19 and TRBJ1-2; D is undetermined. The CDR3 contains 10 residues. V was shortened by 7 bases and J by 7 bases, with 7 bases between the two germline ends. CDR1 is LNHDA and CDR2 is SQIVND in the germline V gene (reference sequence).

This clone was observed a single time. V gene TRBV9 combines with J gene TRBJ2-7; weak D call: TRBD1 (6 bases). V was pared by 3 bases and J by 5 bases, with 12 bases between. The CDR3 extends over 13 amino acids. From germline, CDR1 is SGDLS and CDR2 YYNGEE. The CDR3 DNA is TGTGCCAGCAGCGCGGACAGAATCGACGAGCAGTACTTC. It is translated as CASSADRIDEQYF.

This sequence joins TRBV10-3 and TRBJ1-2; unclear D gene. Germline V gene lookup returns CDR1 ENHRY and CDR2 SYGVKD. The CDR3 contains 11 residues. Trimming took off 8 bases at V and 7 bases at J, with 11 bases between the two ends. DNA for the CDR3: TGTGCCATCGGGAGGGCAGCTGGCTACACCTTC. Translated: CAIGRAAGYTF.

This clone has only a few counts. The V gene is TRBV6-6, the J gene TRBJ1-2; D ambiguous. The germline V gene has CDR1 MNHNY and CDR2 SVGAGI (reference sequence). CDR3 length: 13 residues. V lost 6 bases to trimming and J lost 0 bases, with 8 bases between them. Written as DNA, the CDR3 is TGTGCCAGCAGGATTATAGCTAACTATGGCTACACCTTC. This codes for CASRIIANYGYTF.

The CDR3 is CASSEGSTGAESPLHF. For the CDR3, the DNA is TGTGCCAGCAGTGAAGGGTCGACAGGGGCTGAATCACCCCTCCACTTT. J is TRBJ1-6 and V is TRBV25-1; 8 positions match TRBD1. The germline V gene has CDR1 MGHDK and CDR2 SYGVNS. V dropped 2 bases and J dropped 10; count of bases not matched to a gene: 10. CDR3 length: 16 residues.

This chain links TRBV6-6 with TRBJ2-7; no clear D. This CDR3 has 13 residues. The V end lost 0 bases, the J end lost 5 bases, and 8 bases lay between the germline ends. Germline loops: CDR1 MNHNY, CDR2 SVGAGI (reference sequence). CDR3 in amino acids: CASSYSTLNEQYF. CDR3 nucleotides: TGTGCCAGCAGTTACTCGACTCTGAACGAGCAGTACTTC.